This T cell receptor beta chain was documented in a study of liver allograft versus peripheral blood T cells. For the study at large: Transplanted-liver and recipient peripheral blood T cell receptor repertoires were compared.

TCRdb reprocessed the reads via MiXCR and lists one record per CDR3 protein. The table shows over 7,500 distinct CDR3 sequences, with about 20% occurring only once. Broader study findings: Reportedly, the T cell receptor repertoires inside liver allografts were not the same as those in peripheral blood.

By share of the sample, this clonotype is medium-sized (0.01 to 0.1%). The antigen remains unidentified. V shed 10 bases and J 6 bases; nucleotides not matched to a gene: 10. The CDR3 spans 15 residues. CDR1 is ENHRY, CDR2 SYGVKD, per germline. The sequence was collected from a human patient who had a liver transplant. Some T cells may be supplied by the graft donor. This chain joins TRBV10-3 and TRBJ1-6, with 9 bases fitting TRBD1. CDR3 region: CASTRGDRVNSPLHF. The CDR3 DNA reads TGTGCCAGTACGAGGGGGGACAGGGTTAATTCACCCCTCCACTTT.